The present T cell receptor beta chain was sequenced within a study of T-cell memory formation after mild COVID-19. Study in general: In these data, TCR clusters were largely donor specific.

Study conclusions and caveats: A subset of responding clones appeared in pre-infection memory, suggesting cross-reactive memory joined. Mainly CM and EM harbored the contracting CD4+ clones; mainly EMRA harbored the CD8+ ones.

A remark on this clonotype: Its antigen remains unidentified.

Constant-segment primers were used for 5'RACE, and the resulting TCR alpha and TCR beta cDNA libraries carried sample barcodes and UMIs. TCRdb analysed the 5' RACE reads with MiXCR anew, one entry per CDR3 protein. The sample records some 300,000 distinct CDR3 sequences, roughly 20% being singletons. Trimming left V 3 bases short and J 3 bases short, with 13 bases between. The CDR3 spans 15 residues. The receptor was derived from a man aged 18 to 30 who had mild COVID-19 (a few samples of this study predate the infection). Cell type and time point are not known. The source material was PBMCs or a T cell subset sorted from them (not recorded which). The rearrangement uses TRBV12-3 or TRBV12-4 and TRBJ2-3, with D maybe TRBD2 (5 bases). The CDR3 bases are TGTGCCAGCAGTTTTGTGGTTAGAGGGACAGATACGCAGTATTTT. This sequence encodes CASSFVVRGTDTQYF.